A single sample gave rise to the 19 T cell receptor beta chains below, sequenced in a study of CD4 and CD8 cells across lung adenocarcinoma regions. TCRdb analysed the PCR reads with MiXCR anew, one entry per CDR3 protein. This table has approximately 7,700 distinct CDR3 sequences, approximately 50% appearing once. Sequencing was done on a sample of CD4+ T cells from the center of a lung tumor. Every receptor here comes from a female donor with lung adenocarcinoma. The CD4 and CD8 labels of this study may be unreliable.

This clonotype was counted a single time. This sequence joins TRBV4-3 and TRBJ2-1; 9 bases are shared with TRBD2. J was trimmed by 9 bases and V by 2 bases; bases with no gene match: 14. This CDR3 region has 17 residues. Germline V gene data show CDR1 as LGHNA and CDR2 as YSLEER. In DNA form, the CDR3 reads TGCGCCAGCAGCCAAAGAATAGGCGGGAGGGCCACGGCTGAGCAGTTCTTC. Translated: CASSQRIGGRATAEQFF.

This clonotype was counted only a few times. The chain couples TRBV10-3 to TRBJ2-3; 7 positions agree with TRBD2. The CDR3 has 14 residues. Germline V lookup: CDR1 ENHRY, CDR2 SYGVKD. This CDR3 reads CAGRGAGDPDTQYF. CDR3 bases: TGTGCGGGCCGAGGGGCGGGGGACCCAGATACGCAGTATTTT.

The chain has TRBV27 and TRBJ2-7; tentatively, D is TRBD1 (5 bases). The CDR3 is 14 amino acids. Germline lookup yields CDR1 MNHEY and CDR2 SMNVEV (reference sequence). The V end was cut by 1 base, the J end by 2 bases, with 9 bases between. The CDR3 here is CASSLWGSAYEQYF. The CDR3 nucleotides are TGTGCCAGCAGTTTATGGGGCAGCGCCTACGAGCAGTACTTC.

The chain recombines TRBV4-1 with TRBJ2-2, with D perhaps matching TRBD1 (6 bases). Deletions cut 6 bases from V and 5 bases from J, with 16 bases between. CDR1 MGHRA and CDR2 YSYEKL come from the germline V gene. The CDR3 has 15 amino acids. The DNA of the CDR3 is TGCGCCAGCAGGAGGGCAGGGGTGGTTACCGGGGAGCTGTTTTTT. Translating it yields CASRRAGVVTGELFF.

Notes on this clonotype: At one boundary the junction diverges from the germline segment, which might be a read error. V usage is TRBV27 and J usage is TRBJ2-4; D is unresolved. The CDR3 totals 13 residues. The germline V gene has CDR1 MNHEY and CDR2 SMNVEV (reference sequence). The CDR3 DNA sequence: TGTGCCAGCAGCAGAAGGTTTGTAGACATTCAGTATTTC. This encodes CASSRRFVDIQYF.

This clonotype was detected once. The V gene is TRBV3-1, the J gene TRBJ2-4, with D hard to call. The V and J ends lost 1 base and 8 bases respectively, with 15 bases between them. Germline V CDR1 and CDR2: LGHDT, YNNKEL (reference sequence). There are 15 residues in the CDR3. For the CDR3, the DNA is TGTGCCAGCAGCCAAGTGGGTGTTCGGCAAGACATTCAGTACTTC. Translating gives CASSQVGVRQDIQYF. Full variable domain (missing parts from reference TRBV3-1 and TRBJ2-4): DTAVSQTPKYLVTQMGNDKSIKCEQNLGHDTMYWYKQDSKKFLKIMFSYNNKELIINETVPNRFSPKSPDKAHLNLHINSLELGDSAVYFCASSQVGVRQDIQYFGAGTRLSVL.

Comment on this clonotype: One junction end does not reproduce the germline sequence, and a read error may be involved. The J gene is TRBJ2-1, the V gene TRBV7-2, with TRBD2 matching 12 bases. The CDR3 covers 12 residues. Germline values: CDR1 SGHTA, CDR2 FQGNSA. The CDR3 DNA follows: TGTGCCAGCAGCCGTGGGACTAGCGGGCAGCTCTTC. Amino acids: CASSRGTSGQLF.

V is TRBV6-1 and J is TRBJ2-7, with no clear D. Trimming removed 3 bases at V and 2 bases at J, with 5 bases between. This CDR3 contains 12 residues. Looked up from germline, CDR1 is MNHNS and CDR2 is SASEGT. Here the CDR3 DNA reads TGTGCCAGCAGTGACGGACCCTACGAGCAGTACTTC. Amino acid sequence: CASSDGPYEQYF.

The chain couples TRBV3-1 to TRBJ2-1; TRBD2 agrees at 10 bases. This CDR3 has 14 residues. Trimming cost V 5 bases and J 6 bases; bases outside gene matches: 4. Germline V CDR1 and CDR2: LGHDT, YNNKEL (reference sequence). The CDR3 here is CASSIAGGGNEQFF. CDR3 bases: TGTGCCAGCAGCATAGCGGGAGGCGGCAATGAGCAGTTCTTC.

This clonotype has just a few counts. V gene TRBV28 combines with J gene TRBJ2-1; TRBD1 matches at 10 bases. The CDR3 spans 17 residues. The germline V gene has CDR1 MDHEN and CDR2 SYDVKM. V was clipped by 5 bases and J by 9 bases; unmatched bases: 16. CDR3 DNA sequence: TGTGCCAGCAGTCCGGACTTGGACAGGGGGGACGTTAGTGAGCAGTTCTTC. Translating it yields CASSPDLDRGDVSEQFF.

The gene calls are TRBV11-3 and TRBJ2-1, with a possible D match to TRBD2 (5 bases). Germline V gene lookup returns CDR1 SGHNT and CDR2 YENEEA. The V and J ends lost 5 bases and 4 bases respectively, with 12 bases between them. The CDR3 spans 14 residues. The CDR3 nucleotides read TGTGCCAGCAGCCCCTCCACGGGGTACAATGAGCAGTTCTTC. Its translation is CASSPSTGYNEQFF.

The chain joins TRBV6-1 to TRBJ2-7; 7 positions match TRBD2. The CDR3 sequence is 15 residues long. The germline gives CDR1 MNHNS, CDR2 SASEGT. V trimming: 2 bases; J trimming: 4 bases; junction bases outside the gene matches: 8. The CDR3 region is CASSELPGGEYEQYF. CDR3 coding DNA: TGTGCCAGCAGTGAACTCCCGGGGGGAGAGTACGAGCAGTACTTC.

The J gene is TRBJ1-3, the V gene TRBV4-1; D gene unclear. CDR1 MGHRA and CDR2 YSYEKL come from the germline V gene. V gave up 8 bases and J gave up 3 bases, with 8 bases separating them. This CDR3 has 12 residues. The CDR3 region is CASGLDGNTIYF. The CDR3 bases are TGCGCCAGCGGACTAGATGGAAACACCATATATTTT.

Turning to this clonotype: At one of its ends the junction is not consistent with the germline gene, which may arise from a read error. This chain uses TRBV12-3 or TRBV12-4 with TRBJ2-3; D tentatively fits TRBD1 or TRBD2 (7 bases each). CDR3 length equals 14 residues. In nucleotides, the CDR3 is TGTGCGGGCAGAGGGGGCGGGAGCACAGATACCCAGTATTTT. Amino acids: CAGRGGGSTDTQYF.

V is TRBV27 and J is TRBJ2-5; possibly TRBD1 or TRBD2 for D (5 bases each). The germline CDR1 and CDR2 sequences are MNHEY and SMNVEV (reference sequence). The CDR3 extends over 15 amino acids. The V gene lost 7 bases and the J gene lost 8 bases, with 23 bases spanning the gap. The CDR3 protein is CASTNLGRDRDTQYF. CDR3 sequence (DNA): TGTGCCAGCACCAACCTCGGCCGGGACCGAGACACCCAGTACTTC.

The V and J genes are TRBV7-2 and TRBJ1-1; 8 nucleotides match TRBD1. The V and J ends lost 3 bases and 5 bases, in that order; junction bases with no gene match: 8. CDR1 and CDR2 from the germline V gene are SGHTA and FQGNSA. CDR3 length equals 15 residues. The CDR3 reads CASSFQGASGTEAFF. The CDR3 coding sequence is TGTGCCAGCAGCTTCCAGGGGGCTTCGGGGACTGAAGCTTTCTTT.

This chain uses TRBV6-5 with TRBJ1-2, with 8 bases fitting TRBD1. The V and J ends lost 2 bases and 6 bases, in that order; junction bases with no gene match: 8. This CDR3 comprises 15 residues. Germline CDR1 and CDR2: MNHEY and SVGAGI. CDR3 coding DNA: TGTGCCAGCAGTTACGAGGGGGGACAGGTGGATGGCTACACCTTC. Protein sequence: CASSYEGGQVDGYTF.

This chain joins TRBV10-3 and TRBJ2-3, with D possibly being TRBD1 or TRBD2 (5 bases each). This CDR3 region has 14 residues. Germline values: CDR1 ENHRY, CDR2 SYGVKD. For the CDR3, the DNA is TGTGCGACCCGAGGGGCCGGTGACCAAGAGACGCAGTATTTT. It specifies CATRGAGDQETQYF.

V gene TRBV27 combines with J gene TRBJ2-3, with TRBD2 matching over 8 bases. The CDR3 runs 16 residues. The junction had 20 bases not matched to a gene; V was cut back by 6 bases and J by 12 bases. Germline CDR1 and CDR2: MNHEY and SMNVEV (reference sequence). CDR3 DNA sequence: TGTGCCAGCAGGGGGCGAGTGGCGGGAGGCAAAGAGACCCAGTATTTT. This encodes CASRGRVAGGKETQYF.